Presented here are 18 T cell receptor beta chains from one specimen sequenced in a study of blood T cell repertoires in COVID-19. Profiled with immunoSEQ multiplex PCR; TCRdb holds only in-frame clones, not every one. This sample yields about 170,000 clones, of which about nine tenths are seen a single time; around 5% belongs to the top ten. Sequencing was performed on peripheral blood. All receptors come from a man aged 18 to 35 with COVID-19, enrolled during active disease.

The chain joins TRBV7-9 to TRBJ2-3; 10 bases match TRBD1. V lost 5 bases and J lost 3; bases outside the gene matches: 5. The CDR3 runs to 15 residues. Looked up from germline, CDR1 is SEHNR and CDR2 is FQNEAQ (reference sequence). The CDR3 here is CASSPRDRGTDTQYF. In DNA form, the CDR3 reads TGTGCCAGCAGCCCCCGGGACAGGGGTACAGATACGCAGTATTTT.

This chain joins TRBV6-2 or TRBV6-3 and TRBJ1-2; D is unclear. Looked up from germline, CDR1 is MNHEY and CDR2 is SVGEGT. This CDR3 is built from 15 residues. The V end lost 5 bases, the J end lost 4 bases, and 17 bases lay between the germline ends. CDR3 amino acids: CASSQGDGAPYGYTF. The CDR3 DNA follows: TGTGCCAGCAGTCAAGGCGACGGAGCGCCCTATGGCTACACCTTC.

This chain links TRBV28 with TRBJ1-5, with D perhaps matching TRBD1 (6 bases). Germline V gene data show CDR1 as MDHEN and CDR2 as SYDVKM. The CDR3 covers 14 residues. Between the trimmed V and J ends, which lost 8 bases and 4 bases, there was a span of 15 bases. The chain's CDR3 is CASRIPGENQPQHF. The CDR3 DNA sequence: TGTGCCAGCCGTATTCCAGGGGAGAATCAGCCCCAGCATTTT.

The chain employs TRBV6-2 or TRBV6-3 and TRBJ2-3; D unresolved. The CDR3 runs 12 residues. Per the germline V gene, CDR1 is MNHEY and CDR2 is SVGEGT. Trimming pared 4 bases from V and 4 bases from J, leaving 6 bases between. The DNA of the CDR3 is TGTGCCAGCAGTTTTTATTCAGATACGCAGTATTTT. This sequence encodes CASSFYSDTQYF.

V is TRBV4-1 and J is TRBJ1-2; D call uncertain. The CDR3 runs to 14 residues. The germline V and J ends were trimmed by 1 base and 4 bases, with 10 bases remaining between them. Germline CDR1 is MGHRA and CDR2 is YSYEKL. This CDR3 is CASSQVSVSYGYTF. The CDR3 DNA sequence: TGCGCCAGCAGCCAAGTGAGCGTATCCTATGGCTACACCTTC.

The chain links TRBV6-5 to TRBJ1-5; D is unresolved. With 0 bases removed from V and 4 bases from J, the gap between germline ends came to 7 bases. From germline, CDR1 is MNHEY and CDR2 SVGAGI. The CDR3 length is 14 residues. CDR3 nucleotides: TGTGCCAGCAGTTACTCCACAGCTAATCAGCCCCAGCATTTT. It specifies CASSYSTANQPQHF.

The chain links TRBV24-1 to TRBJ1-5, with 8 bases matching TRBD1. The CDR3 loop spans 16 amino acids. In germline, CDR1 is KGHDR, CDR2 SFDVKD. V shed 3 bases and J 4 bases; nucleotides not matched to a gene: 7. CDR3 nucleotide sequence: TGTGCCACCAGTGATGAGACAGGGGCAAGTAATCAGCCCCAGCATTTT. It is translated as CATSDETGASNQPQHF.

CDR3 bases: TGTGCCAGCAGTTTACTAGGTATAGTCTCCGAGCAGTACTTC. It encodes CASSLLGIVSEQYF. The gene calls are TRBV28 and TRBJ2-7, with D hard to call. Germline CDR1 is MDHEN and CDR2 is SYDVKM. Deletions cut 2 bases from V and 6 bases from J, with 14 bases between. The CDR3 length is 14 residues.

This clone came up once. The chain links TRBV28 to TRBJ2-7, with 8 nucleotides matching TRBD2. With 3 bases clipped from V and 2 bases from J, the junction kept 3 bases outside the gene matches. The CDR3 totals 14 residues. From germline, CDR1 is MDHEN and CDR2 SYDVKM. The CDR3 is CASSLGLGAYEQYF. The CDR3 bases are TGTGCCAGCAGTTTGGGACTAGGGGCCTACGAGCAGTACTTC.

The chain employs TRBV5-4 and TRBJ2-3; 7 bases match TRBD2. The CDR3 loop spans 18 amino acids. The trim removed 1 base at V and 6 bases at J, leaving 17 bases unmatched. Per the germline V gene, CDR1 is SGHNT and CDR2 is YYREEE (reference sequence). CDR3 bases: TGTGCCAGCAGCTTGTGGGGGTCCGGGAGGCCTCTTCAGGATACGCAGTATTTT. This sequence encodes CASSLWGSGRPLQDTQYF.

The chain has TRBV5-1 and TRBJ2-7; D may be TRBD1 (6 bases). The CDR3 has 14 amino acids. With 4 bases removed from V and 2 bases from J, the gap between germline ends came to 13 bases. In germline, CDR1 is SGHRS, CDR2 YFSETQ. The CDR3 region is CASSPWTATYEQYF. CDR3 nucleotide sequence: TGCGCCAGCAGCCCCTGGACAGCAACCTACGAGCAGTACTTC. Full variable domain (rest looked up from reference TRBV5-1 and TRBJ2-7): KAGVTQTPRYLIKTRGQQVTLSCSPISGHRSVSWYQQTPGQGLQFLFEYFSETQRNKGNFPGRFSGRQFSNSRSEMNVSTLELGDSALYLCASSPWTATYEQYFGPGTRLTVT.

This clone was seen only once. This rearrangement joins TRBV7-2 to TRBJ2-1, with 8 bases identical to TRBD2. This CDR3 has 16 amino acids. V trimming: 3 bases; J trimming: 4 bases; junction bases outside the gene matches: 8. CDR1 and CDR2 (germline): SGHTA, FQGNSA. The CDR3, as DNA: TGTGCCAGCAGCTTTGCTGCGGGAGGATGGTACAATGAGCAGTTCTTC. This sequence encodes CASSFAAGGWYNEQFF. Combining the CDR3 with reference TRBV7-2 and TRBJ2-1 gives the whole variable domain GAGVSQSPSNKVTEKGKDVELRCDPISGHTALYWYRQSLGQGLEFLIYFQGNSAPDKSGLPSDRFSAERTGGSVSTLTIQRTQQEDSAVYLCASSFAAGGWYNEQFFGPGTRLTVL.

This sequence joins TRBV6-1 and TRBJ1-5; D remains ambiguous. V was pared by 2 bases and J by 5 bases, with 16 bases between. Germline assignment: CDR1 MNHNS and CDR2 SASEGT. CDR3 size: 16 residues. CDR3 sequence: CASSEFPRNIYQPQHF. CDR3 DNA sequence: TGTGCCAGCAGTGAATTCCCGAGGAACATATATCAGCCCCAGCATTTT.

The rearrangement links TRBV5-1 to TRBJ2-5; 12 positions match TRBD2. This CDR3 is 16 amino acids long. The V gene's germline CDR1 is SGHRS and CDR2 YFSETQ. Trimming took 4 bases from V and 5 from J; bases not matched to a gene: 9. The CDR3, as DNA: TGCGCCAGCAGCCCTCGACTAGCGGGAGTCGGGGAGACCCAGTACTTC. Its protein is CASSPRLAGVGETQYF.

J is TRBJ2-1 and V is TRBV7-9; 8 nucleotides align to TRBD2. CDR1 is SEHNR, CDR2 FQNEAQ, per germline (reference sequence). The length of the CDR3 is 18 residues. V dropped 5 bases and J dropped 5; count of bases not matched to a gene: 17. CDR3 protein: CASSLYRPRSGKNNEQFF. The CDR3 region has the DNA TGTGCCAGCAGCCTATACCGTCCCCGTAGCGGGAAAAACAATGAGCAGTTCTTC.

V is TRBV12-5 and J is TRBJ2-7, with D possibly matching TRBD2 (5 bases). Germline V gene lookup returns CDR1 LGHNT and CDR2 FRNRAP. V lost 7 bases and J lost 0, with 13 bases in between. The CDR3 totals 14 residues. CDR3 in DNA: TGTGCTAGTGAGGATCGAGGGTTCTCCTACGAGCAGTACTTC. Amino acid sequence: CASEDRGFSYEQYF.

CDR3 coding DNA: TGTGCCAGCAGTCTTTCTAGCGGGAGGTCCCACGAGCAGTACTTC. Protein product: CASSLSSGRSHEQYF. This rearrangement joins TRBV7-2 to TRBJ2-7; 11 bases line up with TRBD2. Trimming cost V 6 bases and J 5 bases; bases outside gene matches: 9. CDR3 length: 15 residues. CDR1 and CDR2 from the germline V gene are SGHTA and FQGNSA.

This chain joins TRBV6-5 and TRBJ1-5; TRBD1 matches 7 bases. Germline CDR1 and CDR2: MNHEY and SVGAGI. This CDR3 contains 13 residues. Trimming at V came to 6 bases and at J to 7 bases, leaving 6 bases not matched to a gene. CDR3 coding DNA: TGTGCCAGCAGCCGGACAGGTTCCCAGCCCCAGCATTTT. This codes for CASSRTGSQPQHF.